There are many counts of the clone carrying this T cell receptor beta chain. Its antigen is unidentified. The data were taken from a study of T cell repertoires in cytomegalovirus infection. The overall study: Evidence of both CMV infection and a matching HLA type came from public TCR beta signatures.

Study findings and constraints: Within the response measured ex vivo, HLA-C-restricted CMV-specific TCR beta clonotypes were dominant. Cumulative public TCR beta family frequency identified carriers of CMV plus the relevant HLA.

The CDR3 runs 18 residues. With V trimmed by 2 bases and J by 5 bases, 14 bases remained unmatched. CDR1 and CDR2 from the germline V gene are SGHTA and FQGNSA. TCRdb called the reads again in MiXCR, with one record for every CDR3 protein. The sample lists fewer than 1,000,000 distinct CDR3 sequences; 30% to 40% were seen once. The sequences come from cultured CD8+ T cells from PBMCs, collected from culture after CMV antigen stimulation. The chain employs TRBV7-2 and TRBJ2-1, with 8 bases fitting TRBD2. The clonotype was recovered from a human donor in good health (CMV status not recorded). Some clones in this sample may be carry-over from other donors' samples. CDR3 sequence: CASSLFSGTSGVHNEQFF. The CDR3 nucleotides are TGTGCCAGCAGCTTATTCTCGGGGACTAGTGGGGTCCACAATGAGCAGTTCTTC.